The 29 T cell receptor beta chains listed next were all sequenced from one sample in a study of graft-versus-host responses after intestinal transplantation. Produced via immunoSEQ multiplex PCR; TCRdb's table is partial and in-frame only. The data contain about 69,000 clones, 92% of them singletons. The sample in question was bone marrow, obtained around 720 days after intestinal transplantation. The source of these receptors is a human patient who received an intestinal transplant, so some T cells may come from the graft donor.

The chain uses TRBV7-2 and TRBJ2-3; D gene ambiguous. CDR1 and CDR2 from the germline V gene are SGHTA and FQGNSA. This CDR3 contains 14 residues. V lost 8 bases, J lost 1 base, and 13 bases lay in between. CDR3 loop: CASSSKGGTDTQYF. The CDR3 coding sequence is TGTGCCAGCTCTTCCAAGGGCGGCACAGATACGCAGTATTTT.

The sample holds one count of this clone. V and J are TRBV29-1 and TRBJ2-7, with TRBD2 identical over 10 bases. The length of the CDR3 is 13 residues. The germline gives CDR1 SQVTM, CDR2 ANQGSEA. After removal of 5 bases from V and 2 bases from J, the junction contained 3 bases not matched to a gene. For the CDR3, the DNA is TGCAGCGTTAGCGGGGGGGCCACCTACGAGCAGTACTTC. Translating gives CSVSGGATYEQYF.

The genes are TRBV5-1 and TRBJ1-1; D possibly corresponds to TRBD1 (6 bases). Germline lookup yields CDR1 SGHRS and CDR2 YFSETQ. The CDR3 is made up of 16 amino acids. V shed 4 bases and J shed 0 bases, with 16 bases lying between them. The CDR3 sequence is CASSLEGELMNTEAFF. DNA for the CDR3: TGCGCCAGCAGCCTCGAGGGGGAACTGATGAACACTGAAGCTTTCTTT.

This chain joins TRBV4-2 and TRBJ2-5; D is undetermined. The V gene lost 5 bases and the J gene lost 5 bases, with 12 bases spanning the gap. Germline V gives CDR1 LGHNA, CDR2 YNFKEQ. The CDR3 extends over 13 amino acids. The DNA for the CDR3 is TGTGCCAGCAGCTTGGGGTCTGAGGAGACCCAGTACTTC. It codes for CASSLGSEETQYF.

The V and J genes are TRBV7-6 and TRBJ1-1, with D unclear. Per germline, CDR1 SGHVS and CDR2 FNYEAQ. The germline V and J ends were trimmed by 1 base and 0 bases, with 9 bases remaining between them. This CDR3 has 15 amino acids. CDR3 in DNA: TGTGCCAGCAGCTTAGGCACGGGTATGAACACTGAAGCTTTCTTT. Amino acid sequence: CASSLGTGMNTEAFF.

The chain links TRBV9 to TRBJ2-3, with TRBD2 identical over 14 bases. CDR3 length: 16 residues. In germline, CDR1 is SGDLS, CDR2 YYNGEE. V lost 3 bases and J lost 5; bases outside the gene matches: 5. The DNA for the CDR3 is TGTGCCAGCAGCGGTACGGGACTAGCGGGGGTAGATACGCAGTATTTT. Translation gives CASSGTGLAGVDTQYF. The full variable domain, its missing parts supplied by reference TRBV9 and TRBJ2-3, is DSGVTQTPKHLITATGQRVTLRCSPRSGDLSVYWYQQSLDQGLQFLIQYYNGEERAKGNILERFSAQQFPDLHSELNLSSLELGDSALYFCASSGTGLAGVDTQYFGPGTRLTVL.

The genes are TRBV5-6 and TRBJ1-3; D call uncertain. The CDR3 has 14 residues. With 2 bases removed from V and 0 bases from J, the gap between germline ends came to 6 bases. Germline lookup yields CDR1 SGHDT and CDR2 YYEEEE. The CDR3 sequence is CASSFSGSGNTIYF. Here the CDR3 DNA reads TGTGCCAGCAGCTTCTCAGGCTCTGGAAACACCATATATTTT.

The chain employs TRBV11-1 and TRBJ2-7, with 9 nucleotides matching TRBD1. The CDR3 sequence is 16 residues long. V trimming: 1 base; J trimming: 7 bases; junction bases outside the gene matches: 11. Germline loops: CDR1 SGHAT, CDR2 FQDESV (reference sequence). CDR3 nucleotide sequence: TGTGCCAGCAGCTTAGAGTCGGACAGGGGAAAAACGGAGCAGTACTTC. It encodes CASSLESDRGKTEQYF.

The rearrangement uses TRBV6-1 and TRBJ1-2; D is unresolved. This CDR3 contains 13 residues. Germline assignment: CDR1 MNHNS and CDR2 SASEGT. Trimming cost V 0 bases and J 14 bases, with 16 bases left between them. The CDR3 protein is CASSEAMSLPGTF. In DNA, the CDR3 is TGTGCCAGCAGTGAAGCGATGAGTCTCCCGGGGACCTTC.

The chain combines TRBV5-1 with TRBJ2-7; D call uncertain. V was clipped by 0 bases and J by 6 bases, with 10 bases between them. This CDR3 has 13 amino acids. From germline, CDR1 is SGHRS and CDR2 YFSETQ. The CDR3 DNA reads TGCGCCAGCAGCTTGGAGGTTAATCGCGAGCAGTACTTC. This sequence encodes CASSLEVNREQYF.

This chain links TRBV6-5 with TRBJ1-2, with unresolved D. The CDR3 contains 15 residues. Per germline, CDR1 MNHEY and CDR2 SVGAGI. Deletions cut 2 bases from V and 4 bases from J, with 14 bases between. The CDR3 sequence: CASSYDTPLIYGYTF. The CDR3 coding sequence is TGTGCCAGCAGTTACGACACTCCCCTCATCTATGGCTACACCTTC.

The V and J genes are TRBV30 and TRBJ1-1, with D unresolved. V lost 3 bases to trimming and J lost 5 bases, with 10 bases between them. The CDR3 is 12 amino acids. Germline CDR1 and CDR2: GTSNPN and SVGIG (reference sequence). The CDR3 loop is CAWRASRTEAFF. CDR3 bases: TGTGCCTGGAGGGCCTCGCGGACTGAAGCTTTCTTT.

The CDR3 reads CASSPLGGKNTGELFF. CDR3 nucleotides: TGTGCCAGCAGTCCCTTGGGGGGGAAGAACACCGGGGAGCTGTTTTTT. This chain uses TRBV28 with TRBJ2-2; 7 nucleotides match TRBD2. Germline CDR1 is MDHEN and CDR2 is SYDVKM. This CDR3 comprises 16 residues. V was clipped by 5 bases and J by 1 base; unmatched bases: 7.

CDR3 protein: CASSEADPVSGANVLTF. The CDR3 DNA reads TGTGCCAGCAGTGAAGCGGATCCGGTCTCTGGGGCCAACGTCCTGACTTTC. The chain uses TRBV2 and TRBJ2-6; D unresolved. V dropped 0 bases and J dropped 0 bases, with 9 bases sitting between them. The CDR3 length is 17 residues. Germline V gene lookup returns CDR1 SNHLY and CDR2 FYNNEI.

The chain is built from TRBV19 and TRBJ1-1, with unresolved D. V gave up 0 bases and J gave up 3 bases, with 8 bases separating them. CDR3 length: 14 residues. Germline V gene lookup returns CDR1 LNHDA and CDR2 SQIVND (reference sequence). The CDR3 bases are TGTGCCAGTAGTATAGATCCGATGTACACTGAAGCTTTCTTT. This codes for CASSIDPMYTEAFF.

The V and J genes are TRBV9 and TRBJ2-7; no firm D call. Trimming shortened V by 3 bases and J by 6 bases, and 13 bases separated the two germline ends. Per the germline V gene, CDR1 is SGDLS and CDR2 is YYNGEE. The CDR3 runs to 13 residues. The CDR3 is CASSEATLGEQYF. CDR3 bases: TGTGCCAGCAGCGAGGCGACGCTCGGCGAGCAGTACTTC.

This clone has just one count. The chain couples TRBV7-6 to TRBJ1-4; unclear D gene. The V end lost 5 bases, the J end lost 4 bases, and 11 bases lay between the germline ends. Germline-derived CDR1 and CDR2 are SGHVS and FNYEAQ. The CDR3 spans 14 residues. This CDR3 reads CASSPRSGNEKLFF. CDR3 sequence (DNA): TGTGCCAGCAGCCCCCGGTCGGGTAATGAAAAACTGTTTTTT.

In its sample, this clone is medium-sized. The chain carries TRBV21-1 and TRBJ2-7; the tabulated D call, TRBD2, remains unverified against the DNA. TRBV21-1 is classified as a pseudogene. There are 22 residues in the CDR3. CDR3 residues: CASSKVGRASGSGGNNSYEQYF. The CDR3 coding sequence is TGTGCCAGCAGCAAAGTGGGACGTGCAAGCGGGAGTGGGGGGAACAACTCCTACGAGCAGTACTTC.

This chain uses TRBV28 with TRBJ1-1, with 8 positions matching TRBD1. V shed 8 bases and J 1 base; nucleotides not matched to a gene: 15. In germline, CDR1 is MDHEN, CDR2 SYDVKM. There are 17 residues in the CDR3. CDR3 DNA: TGTGCCAGCCGCAGATGGACAGGGTTGGCCTCGAACACTGAAGCTTTCTTT. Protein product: CASRRWTGLASNTEAFF.

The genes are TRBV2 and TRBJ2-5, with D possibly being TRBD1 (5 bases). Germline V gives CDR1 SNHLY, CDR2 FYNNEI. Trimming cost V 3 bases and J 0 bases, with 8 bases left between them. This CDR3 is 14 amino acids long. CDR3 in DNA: TGTGCCAGCAGTGATACAGGACACCAAGAGACCCAGTACTTC. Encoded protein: CASSDTGHQETQYF.

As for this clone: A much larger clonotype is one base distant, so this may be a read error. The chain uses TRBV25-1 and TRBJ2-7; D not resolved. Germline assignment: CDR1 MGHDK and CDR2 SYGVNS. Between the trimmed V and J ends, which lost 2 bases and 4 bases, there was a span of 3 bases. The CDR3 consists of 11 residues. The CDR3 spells CASSERYEQYF. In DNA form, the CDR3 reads TGTGCCAGCAGTGAACGGTACGAGCAGTACTTC.

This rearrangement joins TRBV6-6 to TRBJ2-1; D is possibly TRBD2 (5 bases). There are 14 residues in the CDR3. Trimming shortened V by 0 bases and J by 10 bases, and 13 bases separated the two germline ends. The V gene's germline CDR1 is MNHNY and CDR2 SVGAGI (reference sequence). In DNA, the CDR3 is TGTGCCAGCAGTTACTCAAGAAAGGGAGACGAGCAGTTCTTC. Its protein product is CASSYSRKGDEQFF.

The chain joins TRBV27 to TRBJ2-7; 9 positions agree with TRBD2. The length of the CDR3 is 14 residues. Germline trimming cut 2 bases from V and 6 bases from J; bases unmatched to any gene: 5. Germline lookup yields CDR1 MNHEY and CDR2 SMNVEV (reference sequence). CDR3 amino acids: CASSLIGGRAEQYF. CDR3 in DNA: TGTGCCAGCAGTTTAATTGGCGGGAGGGCCGAGCAGTACTTC.

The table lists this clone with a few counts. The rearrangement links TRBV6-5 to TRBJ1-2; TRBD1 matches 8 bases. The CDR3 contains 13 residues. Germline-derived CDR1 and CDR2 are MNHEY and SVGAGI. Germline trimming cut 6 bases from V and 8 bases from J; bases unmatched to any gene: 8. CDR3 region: CASRPGQVDGYTF. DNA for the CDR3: TGTGCCAGCAGGCCGGGACAGGTGGACGGCTACACCTTC.

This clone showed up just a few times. The CDR3 loop is CAWNRGDQPQHF. Written as DNA, the CDR3 is TGTGCCTGGAACAGGGGGGATCAGCCCCAGCATTTT. The rearrangement uses TRBV30 and TRBJ1-5, with 8 nucleotides matching TRBD1. Germline V gives CDR1 GTSNPN, CDR2 SVGIG (reference sequence). This CDR3 has 12 residues. J gave up 5 bases and V 4 bases, and 1 base lay outside the gene matches.

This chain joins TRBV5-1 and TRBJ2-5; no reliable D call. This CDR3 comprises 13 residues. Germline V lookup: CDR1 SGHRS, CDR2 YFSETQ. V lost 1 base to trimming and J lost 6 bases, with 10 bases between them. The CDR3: CASSLSQDQTQYF. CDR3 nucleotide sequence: TGCGCCAGCAGCTTGAGCCAGGATCAGACCCAGTACTTC.

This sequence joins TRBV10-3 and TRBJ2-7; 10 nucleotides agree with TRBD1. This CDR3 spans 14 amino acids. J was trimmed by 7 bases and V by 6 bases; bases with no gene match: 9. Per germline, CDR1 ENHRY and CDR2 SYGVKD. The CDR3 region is CAISGTGDTGEQYF. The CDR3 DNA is TGTGCCATCAGCGGGACAGGGGATACCGGGGAGCAGTACTTC.

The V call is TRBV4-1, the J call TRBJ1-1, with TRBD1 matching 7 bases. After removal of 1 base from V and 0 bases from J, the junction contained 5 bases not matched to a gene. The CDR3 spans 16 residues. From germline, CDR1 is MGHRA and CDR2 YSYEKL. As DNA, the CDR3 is TGCGCCAGCAGCCAAGCAGGGGGGGGCATGAACACTGAAGCTTTCTTT. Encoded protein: CASSQAGGGMNTEAFF.

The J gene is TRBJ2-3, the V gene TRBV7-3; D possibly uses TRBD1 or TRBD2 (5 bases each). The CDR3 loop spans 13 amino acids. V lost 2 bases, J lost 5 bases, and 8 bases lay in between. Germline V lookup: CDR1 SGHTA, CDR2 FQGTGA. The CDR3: CASSLLGVDTQYF. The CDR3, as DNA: TGTGCCAGCAGCTTATTGGGGGTAGATACGCAGTATTTT.